This T cell receptor beta chain is from a study of T cell repertoires in cytomegalovirus infection. One entry per CDR3 protein results from TCRdb running MiXCR on the reads. Here the sample spans some 200,000 distinct CDR3 sequences, approximately 38% being singletons. Germline assignment: CDR1 SGHAT and CDR2 FQNNGV. Trimming took off 3 bases at V and 5 bases at J, with 13 bases between the two ends. The CDR3 is 14 residues long. About this clonotype itself: Its antigen is not identified.

This receptor was taken from a human donor in good health (CMV status not recorded). Some clones in this sample may be carry-over from other donors' samples. The source material was CD8+ T cells from cultured PBMCs, sampled from culture after CMV antigen stimulation. The chain has TRBV11-2 and TRBJ1-2, with D uncertain. The CDR3 spells CASSLSYSEYGYTF. The CDR3 DNA reads TGTGCCAGCAGCTTGAGTTACAGCGAATATGGCTACACCTTC.